The 7 T cell receptor beta chains below come from one sample, sequenced in a study of blood T cell repertoires in COVID-19. Profiling relied on immunoSEQ multiplex PCR, and the TCRdb table lists in-frame clones only, not all of them. The sample shows a few hundred thousand clones, roughly four fifths of them seen only once. Input material: PBMCs or T cells enriched from blood (not recorded which). The receptors shown here come from a woman aged 50 to 60 who had recovered from COVID-19.

The chain links TRBV10-3 to TRBJ1-3; 8 nucleotides line up with TRBD1. Trimming took 6 bases from V and 7 from J; bases not matched to a gene: 11. CDR3 length: 15 residues. CDR1 and CDR2 from the germline V gene are ENHRY and SYGVKD. The CDR3 here is CAIRGDRNPGNTIYF. CDR3 sequence (DNA): TGTGCCATCAGGGGGGACAGGAACCCGGGGAACACCATATATTTT.

V is TRBV7-2 and J is TRBJ1-2, with D maybe TRBD1 (6 bases). V was cut by 5 bases and J by 3 bases, with 13 bases left in between. The germline gives CDR1 SGHTA, CDR2 FQGNSA. The CDR3 loop spans 14 amino acids. The CDR3 nucleotides are TGTGCCAGCAGCGAGTGGACAGCCGACTATGGCTACACCTTC. Translation gives CASSEWTADYGYTF.

J is TRBJ1-2 and V is TRBV30; the D is unclear. V was pared by 0 bases and J by 8 bases, with 10 bases between. The CDR3 sequence is 12 residues long. Germline values: CDR1 GTSNPN, CDR2 SVGIG (reference sequence). DNA for the CDR3: TGTGCCTGGAGTGTATTGAGCCCCGGCTACACCTTC. Its translation is CAWSVLSPGYTF.

The chain has TRBV30 and TRBJ1-1; D unresolved. V gave up 1 base and J gave up 3 bases, with 15 bases separating them. The germline gives CDR1 GTSNPN, CDR2 SVGIG (reference sequence). CDR3 size: 15 residues. In nucleotides, the CDR3 is TGTGCCTGGAGTGCTTCGACTCGGTTCTACACTGAAGCTTTCTTT. Translated: CAWSASTRFYTEAFF.

The chain has TRBV19 and TRBJ2-5; tentatively, D is TRBD2 (6 bases). Per the germline V gene, CDR1 is LNHDA and CDR2 is SQIVND (reference sequence). V was clipped by 5 bases and J by 2 bases, with 12 bases between them. This CDR3 comprises 14 residues. The CDR3 DNA reads as TGTGCCAGTAGTCAGGGAGGTCGGCAAGAGACCCAGTACTTC. Translating gives CASSQGGRQETQYF.

The chain employs TRBV10-3 and TRBJ1-1; the match to TRBD1 covers 7 bases. V lost 4 bases to trimming and J lost 5 bases; unmatched junction nucleotides: 7. This CDR3 is built from 14 residues. Germline V lookup: CDR1 ENHRY, CDR2 SYGVKD. CDR3 coding DNA: TGTGCCATCAGTGTGGCAGGGGGTAAAACTGAAGCTTTCTTT. It translates to CAISVAGGKTEAFF.

The CDR3 DNA is TGTGCCAGCAGCCTCCACGCGGGACTAGCGGGAGAAGAGACCCAGTACTTC. It specifies CASSLHAGLAGEETQYF. This chain links TRBV9 with TRBJ2-5, with 14 bases identical to TRBD2. V was pared by 4 bases and J by 3 bases, with 8 bases of the junction left unmatched. Germline lookup yields CDR1 SGDLS and CDR2 YYNGEE. The CDR3 sequence is 17 residues long. Drawing the rest from reference TRBV9 and TRBJ2-5, the complete variable domain is DSGVTQTPKHLITATGQRVTLRCSPRSGDLSVYWYQQSLDQGLQFLIQYYNGEERAKGNILERFSAQQFPDLHSELNLSSLELGDSALYFCASSLHAGLAGEETQYFGPGTRLLVL.